These T cell receptor beta chains were read from a single sample in a study of T cell changes during pregnancy in multiple sclerosis. Sequenced by immunoSEQ multiplex PCR; TCRdb stores in-frame clones only, minus some. The sample lists tens of thousands of clones; around nine tenths were seen once. The sample was CD4+ T cells from peripheral blood mononuclear cells, taken before pregnancy. The receptors stem from a female donor with multiple sclerosis, enrolled in a pregnancy study. CDR3s include the opening cysteine and the closing phenylalanine or tryptophan. Each record gives: V gene, clone size, D gene, J gene, CDR3 length, CDR3 DNA, CDR3 protein. The D gene is left open where the match is weak. Only part of the rows carry a size: once, few, many, or a class if the clone is expanded.

TRBV9,-,TRBD1,TRBJ2-7,14,TGTGCCAGCAGCCAGGGGGTCAACTCCTACGAGCAGTACTTC,CASSQGVNSYEQYF
TRBV29-1,-,TRBD1,TRBJ2-7,13,TGCAGCGTCGCCCGGGACAGGGCCTACGAGCAGTACTTC,CSVARDRAYEQYF
TRBV7-8,-,-,TRBJ1-2,14,TGTGCCAGCAGTTTCGGGGGAGGCCCCTATGGCTACACCTTC,CASSFGGGPYGYTF
TRBV7-2,once,-,TRBJ2-7,14,TGTGCCAGCAGCTTAGAGGGGAAGCGCTACGAGCAGTACTTC,CASSLEGKRYEQYF
TRBV5-6,-,-,TRBJ2-7,14,TGTGCCAGCAGCCTCGTTGTTAGTACCTACGAGCAGTACTTC,CASSLVVSTYEQYF
TRBV18,-,-,TRBJ1-1,13,TGTGCCAGCTCCCCCCAGCGGGACACTGAAGCTTTCTTT,CASSPQRDTEAFF
TRBV4-3,-,-,TRBJ2-3,15,TGCGCCAGCAGCCAAGAGGCTCCACGCACAGATACGCAGTATTTT,CASSQEAPRTDTQYF
TRBV28,-,TRBD2,TRBJ2-1,15,TGTGCCAGCAGCCCTAGCGGGAGTTCCTACAATGAGCAGTTCTTC,CASSPSGSSYNEQFF
TRBV21-1,-,-,TRBJ1-3,18,TGTGCCAGCACCAAAAGGACTCGACAGGGAGGAAATGGAAACACCATATATTTT,CASTKRTRQGGNGNTIYF
TRBV10-3,-,-,TRBJ2-2,15,TGTGCCATCGGAGTAAGGCCAGGGGACGCCGGGGAGCTGTTTTTT,CAIGVRPGDAGELFF
TRBV7-2,-,TRBD1,TRBJ2-7,15,TGTGCCAGCAGCTTAGTTACAGGGGGCGTGTACGAGCAGTACTTC,CASSLVTGGVYEQYF
TRBV29-1,-,-,TRBJ1-1,14,TGCAGCGTTTTGAGGGAGGGGGTGAACACTGAAGCTTTCTTT,CSVLREGVNTEAFF
TRBV5-4,-,TRBD2,TRBJ2-1,14,TGTGCCAGCAAATCGGGGACTAGGTTAGATGAGCAGTTCTTC,CASKSGTRLDEQFF
TRBV7-9,-,TRBD1,TRBJ1-1,15,TGTGCCAGCAGCTTAGGGGACAGGGGGTACACTGAAGCTTTCTTT,CASSLGDRGYTEAFF